This TCR beta chain derives from a study of T-cell reconstitution after alpha-beta-depleted transplantation in children. Study observations and caveats: Among T cells one year after transplant, newly produced cells accounted for most counts and diversity. Several hundred expanded graft clones reportedly supplied alpha-beta T cells about two months after transplant. There were some patients whose high TCRbeta diversity at day 60 came from surviving recipient T cells and thymic progenitors.

This clonotype was found many times. What it binds is unknown. The TCRbeta library incorporated unique molecular identifiers. MiXCR was run by TCRdb on the PCR reads, yielding one entry per CDR3 protein. In the table there are about 97,000 distinct CDR3 sequences, about 6% of which are singletons. The length of the CDR3 is 14 residues. V was pared by 1 base and J by 6 bases, with 10 bases between. V is TRBV12-3 or TRBV12-4 and J is TRBJ2-1, with D hard to call. This TCR derives from a female patient aged 2 to 10 who had a stem cell transplant for Fanconi anemia, so the T cells may come from the graft donor. This specimen consisted of PBMCs, mostly from graft donor cells, obtained 60 days after TCRalphabeta/CD19-depleted stem cell transplant. CDR3 bases: TGTGCCAGCAGTTTAGGACTTAGATCCAATGAGCAGTTCTTC. This codes for CASSLGLRSNEQFF.